This TCR beta chain comes out of a study of blood T cell repertoires in COVID-19. Study-wide context: Acute and convalescent COVID-19 samples came from the United States, Italy and Spain. The analysed material was cDNA or gDNA that came from T cells, B-cell-depleted T cells, or PBMCs.

The cohort comprised adults aged roughly 18 to 95 years residing in around 25 US areas. Participants' own reports of clinical history determined their cohort assignment. The protocol was immunoSEQ multiplex PCR, while the TCRdb copy is restricted to in-frame clones and leaves out a portion. The table lists hundreds of thousands of clones, 70% to 90% of them singletons. V gave up 5 bases and J gave up 2 bases; unmatched junction bases: 8. CDR3 length: 15 residues. Germline V lookup: CDR1 MDHEN, CDR2 SYDVKM. This clone was counted once. The sequenced sample consisted of PBMCs or T cells enriched from blood (not recorded which). The receptor was isolated from a woman aged 60-75 years in a cohort exposed to, infected with or recovered from COVID-19 (not recorded which). This rearrangement joins TRBV28 to TRBJ1-1, with 7 positions matching TRBD1. The CDR3: CASSRAGTDNTEAFF. The CDR3, as DNA: TGTGCCAGCAGTCGCGCCGGGACAGACAACACTGAAGCTTTCTTT. The full variable domain, its missing parts supplied by reference TRBV28 and TRBJ1-1, is DVKVTQSSRYLVKRTGEKVFLECVQDMDHENMFWYRQDPGLGLRLIYFSYDVKMKEKGDIPEGYSVSREKKERFSLILESASTNQTSMYLCASSRAGTDNTEAFFGQGTRLTVV.